The 26 T cell receptor beta chains below were found in one sample sequenced in a study of T-cell memory formation after mild COVID-19. TCRdb reprocessed the 5' RACE reads with MiXCR, giving one entry per CDR3 protein. The data contain under 250,000 distinct CDR3 sequences, around a tenth of them singletons. Material for sequencing was PBMCs or a T cell subset sorted from them (not recorded which). Source of these receptors: a man aged 18 to 35 who had mild COVID-19 (a few samples of this study predate the infection). Cell type and time point are not known.

This clonotype was seen a few times. V and J are TRBV5-1 and TRBJ2-5, with TRBD2 as a possible D gene (6 bases). The CDR3 is 14 amino acids. Per germline, CDR1 SGHRS and CDR2 YFSETQ. Trimming removed 3 bases from V and 1 base from J, with 10 bases in between. The CDR3 region has the DNA TGCGCCAGCAGCTGGGACTCTACCCAAGAGACCCAGTACTTC. This translates into CASSWDSTQETQYF. The variable domain in full, with the rest retrieved from reference TRBV5-1 and TRBJ2-5, is KAGVTQTPRYLIKTRGQQVTLSCSPISGHRSVSWYQQTPGQGLQFLFEYFSETQRNKGNFPGRFSGRQFSNSRSEMNVSTLELGDSALYLCASSWDSTQETQYFGPGTRLLVL.

This clonotype was seen many times. The chain couples TRBV5-1 to TRBJ2-3, with D possibly being TRBD2 (5 bases). There are 15 residues in the CDR3. V dropped 4 bases and J dropped 0 bases, with 12 bases sitting between them. Germline CDR1 reads SGHRS; CDR2 reads YFSETQ. The CDR3 DNA reads TGCGCCAGCAGCCCGACCGGGGAAAGCACAGATACGCAGTATTTT. This codes for CASSPTGESTDTQYF.

This clonotype was detected a few times. The J gene is TRBJ2-1, the V gene TRBV5-1; the D gene is possibly TRBD2 (5 bases). V was trimmed by 2 bases and J by 2 bases, leaving 11 bases between them. Germline V gene sequence: CDR1 SGHRS, CDR2 YFSETQ. The CDR3 is 15 amino acids. CDR3 nucleotides: TGCGCCAGCAGCTTTGTACCTAGCCCCTACAATGAGCAGTTCTTC. It is translated as CASSFVPSPYNEQFF.

This clonotype was seen ten or more times. The chain is built from TRBV20-1 and TRBJ2-1, with 15 positions matching TRBD2. V lost 1 base to trimming and J lost 7 bases; unmatched junction nucleotides: 11. Germline CDR1 DFQATT, CDR2 SNEGSKA (reference sequence). This CDR3 is 18 amino acids long. In nucleotides, the CDR3 is TGCAGTGCTAGAGCTGTTGGGACTAGCGGGGGGCAGGAAAATGAGCAGTTCTTC. Amino acid sequence: CSARAVGTSGGQENEQFF.

This clonotype occurred a few times. The genes are TRBV3-1 and TRBJ2-1; D ambiguous. V lost 1 base, J lost 3 bases, and 10 bases lay in between. The germline CDR1 and CDR2 sequences are LGHDT and YNNKEL (reference sequence). The CDR3 consists of 15 residues. This CDR3 is CASSQGAENYNEQFF. The CDR3 bases are TGTGCCAGCAGCCAAGGGGCGGAGAACTACAATGAGCAGTTCTTC.

In its sample, this clonotype was seen a few times. In DNA, the CDR3 is TGTGCCAGCAGTTATCCGGACAGGGGGCTCAGACAGCCCCAGCATTTT. It encodes CASSYPDRGLRQPQHF. The V call is TRBV6-6, the J call TRBJ1-5; 11 bases match TRBD1. Germline V gene sequence: CDR1 MNHNY, CDR2 SVGAGI (reference sequence). The CDR3 runs 16 residues. Trimming took 3 bases from V and 7 from J; bases not matched to a gene: 8.

This clonotype was recorded a few times. V gene TRBV12-3 or TRBV12-4 combines with J gene TRBJ1-1; D is ambiguous. The CDR3 is made up of 11 amino acids. V dropped 4 bases and J dropped 7 bases, with 7 bases sitting between them. The CDR3: CASSSDGEAFF. The CDR3 DNA reads TGTGCCAGCAGTTCGGACGGTGAAGCTTTCTTT.

This clonotype was picked up a small number of times. V gene TRBV5-4 combines with J gene TRBJ1-5; D is possibly TRBD1 (5 bases). Deletions cut 4 bases from V and 3 bases from J, with 14 bases between. The CDR3 has 15 residues. CDR1 is SGHNT and CDR2 is YYREEE in the germline V gene (reference sequence). Written as DNA, the CDR3 is TGTGCCAGCAGCCCTGGGGCAGGGTCCAATCAGCCCCAGCATTTT. Amino acids: CASSPGAGSNQPQHF.

This chain uses TRBV29-1 with TRBJ2-3; D gene unclear. The CDR3 is made up of 14 amino acids. Germline loops: CDR1 SQVTM, CDR2 ANQGSEA. V was clipped by 0 bases and J by 6 bases, with 13 bases between them. CDR3 sequence: CSVEDGLFPDTQYF. The CDR3 nucleotides read TGCAGCGTTGAAGATGGCCTATTCCCGGATACGCAGTATTTT.

This clonotype was found many times. The chain combines TRBV7-2 with TRBJ2-3; 10 bases map to TRBD2. CDR1 is SGHTA and CDR2 is FQGNSA in the germline V gene. The CDR3 spans 16 residues. V trimming: 5 bases; J trimming: 4 bases; junction bases outside the gene matches: 9. CDR3: CASSRASGGGADTQYF. In nucleotides, the CDR3 is TGTGCCAGCAGCCGAGCTAGCGGGGGAGGGGCAGATACGCAGTATTTT.

This clonotype was counted a few times. This chain links TRBV12-3 or TRBV12-4 with TRBJ2-2; D may be TRBD1 (5 bases). The ends were cut back, 4 bases at V and 5 bases at J, with 14 bases in the middle. The CDR3 is 15 residues long. For the CDR3, the DNA is TGTGCCAGCAGTTCAACAGGATTCGTAACCGGGGAGCTGTTTTTT. It specifies CASSSTGFVTGELFF.

The V gene is TRBV24-1, the J gene TRBJ1-5, with D unclear. Germline lookup yields CDR1 KGHDR and CDR2 SFDVKD. The CDR3 has 13 amino acids. Trimming removed 6 bases at V and 7 bases at J, with 12 bases between. The CDR3 DNA follows: TGTGCCACCAGTTCAAACCGCGGGCAGCCCCAGCATTTT. This encodes CATSSNRGQPQHF.

This clonotype appeared a few times. The DNA for the CDR3 is TGCGCCAGCAGCTCCTCAGCGGGGAATACAGATACGCAGTATTTT. Translated: CASSSSAGNTDTQYF. The chain carries TRBV5-1 and TRBJ2-3, with 7 bases identical to TRBD2. Germline loops: CDR1 SGHRS, CDR2 YFSETQ. V dropped 3 bases and J dropped 3; count of bases not matched to a gene: 7. The CDR3 extends over 15 amino acids.

This chain connects TRBV4-1 to TRBJ1-5; the D gene is possibly TRBD1 (6 bases). The germline V and J ends were trimmed by 4 bases and 2 bases, with 21 bases remaining between them. Germline V gene data show CDR1 as MGHRA and CDR2 as YSYEKL. This CDR3 has 18 amino acids. The DNA of the CDR3 is TGCGCCAGCAGCCGAGTACCAGGGGCGAGTGGTGGCAATCAGCCCCAGCATTTT. Amino acids: CASSRVPGASGGNQPQHF.

The rearrangement links TRBV7-2 to TRBJ1-2; D is perhaps TRBD1 (5 bases). V was clipped by 4 bases and J by 4 bases, with 13 bases between them. The germline gives CDR1 SGHTA, CDR2 FQGNSA. The CDR3 contains 14 residues. The CDR3 loop reads CASSYTGGPYGYTF. The CDR3 bases are TGTGCCAGCAGCTATACAGGCGGCCCCTATGGCTACACCTTC.

This chain connects TRBV20-1 to TRBJ2-3; unclear D gene. Trimming stripped 1 base from V and 2 bases from J, with 7 bases between. The CDR3 runs to 13 residues. Looked up from germline, CDR1 is DFQATT and CDR2 is SNEGSKA (reference sequence). The CDR3: CSARGASTDTQYF. The CDR3 DNA follows: TGCAGTGCTAGAGGGGCCTCCACAGATACGCAGTATTTT.

This rearrangement joins TRBV6-6 to TRBJ1-2; TRBD1 matches at 9 bases. CDR3 length: 14 residues. J gave up 8 bases and V 1 base, and 5 bases lay outside the gene matches. CDR1 MNHNY and CDR2 SVGAGI come from the germline V gene (reference sequence). Here the CDR3 DNA reads TGTGCCAGCAGTTACTACAGGGGGCCCAAGGGCTACACCTTC. Its protein product is CASSYYRGPKGYTF.

The chain is built from TRBV20-1 and TRBJ1-5; D is possibly TRBD1 (5 bases). Germline V gene data show CDR1 as DFQATT and CDR2 as SNEGSKA (reference sequence). CDR3 length: 12 residues. The V gene lost 1 base and the J gene lost 7 bases, with 8 bases spanning the gap. The CDR3 DNA follows: TGCAGTGCTAGAGGAGGGGACCAGCCCCAGCATTTT. Its protein is CSARGGDQPQHF.

CDR3 DNA sequence: TGTGCCAGCAGCCCCCTAGGGTTAACGGATGAGCAGTTCTTC. Encoded protein: CASSPLGLTDEQFF. The gene calls are TRBV12-3 or TRBV12-4 and TRBJ2-1; D is uncertain. The CDR3 sequence is 14 residues long. Trimming took 6 bases from V and 8 from J, leaving 17 bases between them.

At least ten counts were recorded for this clonotype. The rearrangement uses TRBV4-2 and TRBJ1-1, with 9 bases fitting TRBD1. V was pared by 4 bases and J by 5 bases, with 8 bases of the junction left unmatched. The CDR3 sequence is 15 residues long. The germline V gene encodes CDR1 LGHNA and CDR2 YNFKEQ. The CDR3 nucleotides are TGTGCCAGCAGCCGGACCGGGACAGGGAAAACTGAAGCTTTCTTT. Residues: CASSRTGTGKTEAFF.

This clonotype was counted only a few times. The chain uses TRBV5-1 and TRBJ2-5; 9 bases fit TRBD1. The CDR3 has 15 amino acids. V was clipped by 7 bases and J by 4 bases; unmatched bases: 11. Looked up from germline, CDR1 is SGHRS and CDR2 is YFSETQ. The CDR3 here is CASRPAGTGLETQYF. CDR3 sequence (DNA): TGCGCCAGCCGTCCAGCCGGGACAGGGTTAGAGACCCAGTACTTC.

The DNA for the CDR3 is TGTGCCAGCAGTCGTAGCGGGGGGACGCAGTATTTT. It translates to CASSRSGGTQYF. The chain combines TRBV4-2 with TRBJ2-3; 10 bases map to TRBD2. There are 12 residues in the CDR3. V was pared by 6 bases and J by 9 bases, with 3 bases of the junction left unmatched. From germline, CDR1 is LGHNA and CDR2 YNFKEQ.

This chain uses TRBV6-1 with TRBJ2-2, with 8 positions matching TRBD1. Germline CDR1 MNHNS, CDR2 SASEGT. The CDR3 spans 17 residues. The J segment lost 3 bases and the V segment lost 6 bases, leaving 12 bases of the junction unmatched. CDR3: CASSRVWQGADTGELFF. The CDR3 DNA sequence: TGTGCCAGCAGCCGGGTTTGGCAGGGGGCCGACACCGGGGAGCTGTTTTTT.

The rearrangement joins TRBV6-2 or TRBV6-3 to TRBJ1-1; no reliable D call. Germline values: CDR1 MNHEY, CDR2 SVGEGT. The V and J ends lost 6 bases and 6 bases respectively, with 17 bases between them. The CDR3 is made up of 14 amino acids. The CDR3 loop is CASRDHSFAAEAFF. In DNA, the CDR3 is TGTGCCAGCAGGGACCACTCATTCGCCGCTGAAGCTTTCTTT.

The chain is built from TRBV7-9 and TRBJ1-6; D not certain. The germline V gene has CDR1 SEHNR and CDR2 FQNEAQ (reference sequence). The CDR3 contains 15 residues. The CDR3 sequence: CAFGRESSYNSPLHF. DNA for the CDR3: TGTGCTTTTGGGAGGGAGAGCTCCTATAATTCACCCCTCCACTTT.

This clonotype was recorded a few times. The chain joins TRBV12-3 or TRBV12-4 to TRBJ1-2; 8 bases are shared with TRBD1. The CDR3 contains 13 residues. V shed 5 bases, J shed 6 bases, and the junction held 5 bases outside the gene matches. CDR3 sequence (DNA): TGTGCCAGCAGTGGGACAGGTACAAATGGCTACACCTTC. It specifies CASSGTGTNGYTF.